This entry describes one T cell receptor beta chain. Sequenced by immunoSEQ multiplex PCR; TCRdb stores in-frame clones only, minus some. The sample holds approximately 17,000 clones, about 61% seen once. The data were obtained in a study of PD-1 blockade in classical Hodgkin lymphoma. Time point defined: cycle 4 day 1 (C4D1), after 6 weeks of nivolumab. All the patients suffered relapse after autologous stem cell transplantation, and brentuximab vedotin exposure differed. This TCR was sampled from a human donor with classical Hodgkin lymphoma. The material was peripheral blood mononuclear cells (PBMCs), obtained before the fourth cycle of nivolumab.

CDR3 loop: CASSLPGTGVSYEQYF. CDR3 DNA: TGTGCCAGCAGTTTACCCGGGACAGGGGTATCCTACGAGCAGTACTTC. This rearrangement joins TRBV28 to TRBJ2-7; 10 nucleotides match TRBD1. Germline V gene data show CDR1 as MDHEN and CDR2 as SYDVKM. This CDR3 spans 16 amino acids. Trimming at V came to 2 bases and at J to 1 base, leaving 5 bases not matched to a gene. Supplemented by reference TRBV28 and TRBJ2-7, the full variable domain reads DVKVTQSSRYLVKRTGEKVFLECVQDMDHENMFWYRQDPGLGLRLIYFSYDVKMKEKGDIPEGYSVSREKKERFSLILESASTNQTSMYLCASSLPGTGVSYEQYFGPGTRLTVT.